This T cell receptor (beta chain) was sequenced for a study of T cells in tuberculosis. Whole-study context: A South African cohort included IGRA-negative adolescents, latently infected IGRA-positive adolescents and adults with active tuberculosis.

The data were produced by immunoSEQ multiplex PCR, yet TCRdb's version contains in-frame clones alone and is incomplete. The sample has fewer than 55,000 clones, about 96% seen once. This CDR3 comprises 14 residues. With V trimmed by 4 bases and J by 2 bases, 6 bases remained unmatched. CDR1 SGHNT and CDR2 YYREEE come from the germline V gene (reference sequence). The time point is: new active TB diagnosis, blood taken before or within 7 days of starting treatment. Sequencing was performed on PBMCs, taken at tuberculosis diagnosis. The chain has TRBV5-4 and TRBJ2-7, with 7 nucleotides matching TRBD1. The sequence was obtained from an adult with tuberculosis. Written as DNA, the CDR3 is TGTGCCAGCAGCCCGGGTCAGGGGGCCTACGAGCAGTACTTC. Its translation: CASSPGQGAYEQYF. The whole variable domain, filled in from reference TRBV5-4 and TRBJ2-7, reads ETGVTQSPTHLIKTRGQQVTLRCSSQSGHNTVSWYQQALGQGPQFIFQYYREEENGRGNFPPRFSGLQFPNYSSELNVNALELDDSALYLCASSPGQGAYEQYFGPGTRLTVT.